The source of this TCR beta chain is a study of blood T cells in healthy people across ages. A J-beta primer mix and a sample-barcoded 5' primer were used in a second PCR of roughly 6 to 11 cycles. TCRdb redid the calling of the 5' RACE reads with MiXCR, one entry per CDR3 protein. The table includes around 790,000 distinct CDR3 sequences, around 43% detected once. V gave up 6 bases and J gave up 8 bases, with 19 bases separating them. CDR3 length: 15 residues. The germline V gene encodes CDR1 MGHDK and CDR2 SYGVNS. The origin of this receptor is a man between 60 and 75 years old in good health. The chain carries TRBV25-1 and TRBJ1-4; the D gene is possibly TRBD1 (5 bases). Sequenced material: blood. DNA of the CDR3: TGTGCCAGCAGCCCCGGGGGAGGCCAGGGAGAAAAACTGTTTTTT. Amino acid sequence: CASSPGGGQGEKLFF.